This T cell receptor (beta chain) was captured by sequencing in a study of cytomegalovirus exposure and HLA in healthy donors. Both 60 Vbeta primers and 13 Jbeta primers went into the PCR. TCRdb keeps only in-frame clones here, not all; method: immunoSEQ multiplex PCR. This sample has approximately 150,000 clones, with 79% found just once. V lost 4 bases and J 5 bases, leaving 10 bases between the germline ends. This CDR3 is 13 amino acids long. From germline, CDR1 is MDHEN and CDR2 SYDVKM. The TCR was taken from a man aged 40-50 years in good health and CMV-seronegative. What was sequenced was PBMCs. The J gene is TRBJ2-3, the V gene TRBV28; D may be TRBD2 (5 bases). As DNA, the CDR3 is TGTGCCAGCAGTTCCCGGAGGAGAGATACGCAGTATTTT. Translated, it gives CASSSRRRDTQYF.